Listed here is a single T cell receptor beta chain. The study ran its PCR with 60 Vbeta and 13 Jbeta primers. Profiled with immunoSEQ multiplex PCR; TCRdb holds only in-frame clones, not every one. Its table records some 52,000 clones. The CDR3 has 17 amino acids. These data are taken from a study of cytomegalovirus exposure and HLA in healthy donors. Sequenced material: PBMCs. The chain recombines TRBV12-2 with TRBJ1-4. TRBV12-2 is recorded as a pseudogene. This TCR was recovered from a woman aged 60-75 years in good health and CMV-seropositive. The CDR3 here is CASRLALRDPTNEKLFF. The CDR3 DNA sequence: TGTGCAAGTCGCTTAGCGCTGCGGGATCCAACTAATGAAAAACTGTTTTTT.